One sample yielded the 31 T cell receptor beta chains listed below, sequenced in a study of T cells after posttransplantation cyclophosphamide. Repertoires were generated with immunoSEQ multiplex PCR, while TCRdb's copy carries only in-frame clones and drops some. The sample carries tens of thousands of clones, roughly 78% recorded once. Busulfan-fludarabine conditioning, marrow transplant, and cyclophosphamide on days +3 and +4 were administered. This sample comprised CD4+ T cells sorted from blood, obtained 1,800 to 2,000 days after a stem cell transplant with posttransplant cyclophosphamide. The receptors here all came from a female patient in her forties or fifties who received an allogeneic stem cell transplant from a related donor, was CMV-positive, and had no GVHD. Some T cells may originate from the graft donor.

The chain joins TRBV6-8 to TRBJ1-6, with 8 bases that match TRBD1. CDR1 MNHGY and CDR2 SAAAGT come from the germline V gene. CDR3 length: 14 amino acids. CDR3 sequence reads: CASRLGTGRESLHF. In nucleotides, the CDR3 is TGTGCTTCTCGTCTAGGGACAGGCCGGGAATCCCTCCACTTT.

The chain recombines TRBV7-9 with TRBJ2-7; perhaps TRBD1 as D (5 bases). This CDR3 spans 12 amino acids. Trimming took 1 base from V and 5 from J, leaving 6 bases between them. Germline loops: CDR1 SEHNR, CDR2 FQNEAQ (reference sequence). The CDR3: CASSLVGDEQYF. CDR3 DNA sequence: TGTGCCAGCAGCTTAGTAGGGGACGAGCAGTACTTC. Complete variable domain (other parts from reference TRBV7-9 and TRBJ2-7): DTGVSQNPRHKITKRGQNVTFRCDPISEHNRLYWYRQTLGQGPEFLTYFQNEAQLEKSRLLSDRFSAERPKGSFSTLEIQRTEQGDSAMYLCASSLVGDEQYFGPGTRLTVT.

The rearrangement uses TRBV18 and TRBJ2-3; a possible D gene is TRBD2 (5 bases). The CDR3 is 12 residues long. V lost 6 bases and J lost 4, with 8 bases in between. CDR1 is KGHSH, CDR2 LQKENI, per germline. The CDR3 DNA is TGTGCCAGCTCTTTGGAGGCAGATACGCAGTATTTT. Translating it yields CASSLEADTQYF.

The chain is built from TRBV7-3 and TRBJ1-2; TRBD1 matches 7 bases. Germline V gives CDR1 SGHTA, CDR2 FQGTGA. With V trimmed by 5 bases and J by 4 bases, 7 bases remained unmatched. The CDR3 length is 14 residues. The CDR3 reads CASSQTGDGYGYTF. DNA of the CDR3: TGTGCCAGCAGCCAAACAGGGGACGGCTATGGCTACACCTTC. Full variable domain (outside the CDR3, taken from reference TRBV7-3 and TRBJ1-2): GAGVSQTPSNKVTEKGKYVELRCDPISGHTALYWYRQSLGQGPEFLIYFQGTGAADDSGLPNDRFFAVRPEGSVSTLKIQRTERGDSAVYLCASSQTGDGYGYTFGSGTRLTVV.

The chain couples TRBV4-3 to TRBJ2-5, with 7 bases identical to TRBD2. The CDR3 has 15 residues. J gave up 4 bases and V 3 bases, and 8 bases lay outside the gene matches. Germline values: CDR1 LGHNA, CDR2 YSLEER. CDR3 nucleotides: TGCGCCAGCAGCCAGTCGACTAGCCAGTCAGAGACCCAGTACTTC. It is translated as CASSQSTSQSETQYF.

Only a few counts were recorded for this clone. The chain combines TRBV14 with TRBJ2-1; D is perhaps TRBD2 (5 bases). Per the germline V gene, CDR1 is SGHDN and CDR2 is FVKESK. The CDR3 length is 13 residues. V was shortened by 1 base and J by 10 bases, with 11 bases between the two germline ends. The CDR3 DNA sequence: TGTGCCAGCAGCCAAGGACGGGGTAAGGAGCAGTTCTTC. It translates to CASSQGRGKEQFF.

The rearrangement links TRBV5-1 to TRBJ2-5, with 9 bases fitting TRBD2. This CDR3 has 15 amino acids. The V segment lost 2 bases and the J segment 1 base; nucleotides outside the gene matches: 3. In germline, CDR1 is SGHRS, CDR2 YFSETQ. The CDR3 loop is CASSLKRGVQETQYF. The CDR3 coding sequence is TGCGCCAGCAGCTTAAAGCGGGGGGTCCAAGAGACCCAGTACTTC. Together with reference TRBV5-1 and TRBJ2-5, the CDR3 gives the full variable domain: KAGVTQTPRYLIKTRGQQVTLSCSPISGHRSVSWYQQTPGQGLQFLFEYFSETQRNKGNFPGRFSGRQFSNSRSEMNVSTLELGDSALYLCASSLKRGVQETQYFGPGTRLLVL.

The V and J genes are TRBV4-3 and TRBJ1-1; D is perhaps TRBD1 (5 bases). The V end lost 1 base, the J end lost 8 bases, and 8 bases lay between the germline ends. The germline V gene has CDR1 LGHNA and CDR2 YSLEER. The CDR3 has 12 residues. The DNA for the CDR3 is TGCGCCAGCAGCCAAGCAAGGGGAGAAGCTTTCTTT. This translates into CASSQARGEAFF.

This sequence joins TRBV7-2 and TRBJ2-3, with 15 bases fitting TRBD2. This CDR3 region has 16 residues. Per the germline V gene, CDR1 is SGHTA and CDR2 is FQGNSA. The J segment lost 10 bases and the V segment lost 6 bases, leaving 11 bases of the junction unmatched. In DNA, the CDR3 is TGTGCCAGCAGTTCCGGACTAGCGGGGGGGTCAAGGCCGCAGTATTTT. Amino acids: CASSSGLAGGSRPQYF.

This clone has only one observation. The rearrangement links TRBV10-3 to TRBJ1-2; TRBD1 aligns across 9 bases. CDR1 and CDR2 (germline): ENHRY, SYGVKD. This CDR3 spans 17 amino acids. Unmatched junction bases numbered 10, after V lost 0 bases and J lost 5 bases. The chain's CDR3 is CAISESPPGQGGYGYTF. The CDR3 nucleotides are TGTGCCATCAGTGAGTCCCCACCGGGACAGGGTGGGTATGGCTACACCTTC.

A word on this clone: The germline gene is not matched at one end of the junction; a read error may be the cause. V gene TRBV7-7 combines with J gene TRBJ2-1; 7 bases are shared with TRBD1. CDR1 is SSHAT, CDR2 FNYEAQ, per germline (reference sequence). The CDR3 length is 15 residues. Here the CDR3 reads CASSRFEGAVNEQFF. CDR3 DNA: TGTGCTAGCAGCCGGTTTGAGGGGGCGGTAAATGAGCAGTTCTTC.

This clone was found once. This chain links TRBV5-1 with TRBJ1-2, with unresolved D. Germline V CDR1 and CDR2: SGHRS, YFSETQ. The CDR3 consists of 15 residues. V was cut by 0 bases and J by 0 bases, with 9 bases left in between. CDR3 DNA: TGCGCCAGCAGCTTGGCCCCGGGGTCTAACTATGGCTACACCTTC. It codes for CASSLAPGSNYGYTF.

The chain recombines TRBV23-1 with TRBJ2-2; no firm D call. TRBV23-1 is given ORF status, its function remaining uncertain. V lost 6 bases and J 4 bases, leaving 18 bases between the germline ends. The CDR3 is 16 amino acids. The CDR3 here is CASRPSGCSSTGELFF. CDR3 in DNA: TGCGCCAGCAGACCCTCCGGGTGTAGTAGCACCGGGGAGCTGTTTTTT.

This chain joins TRBV19 and TRBJ1-1; 8 bases map to TRBD1. With V trimmed by 0 bases and J by 11 bases, 8 bases remained unmatched. CDR1 and CDR2 from the germline V gene are LNHDA and SQIVND (reference sequence). The length of the CDR3 is 14 residues. CDR3 DNA sequence: TGTGCCAGTAGTATAGATCGGACAGGGAAATGGGCTTTCTTT. It translates to CASSIDRTGKWAFF.

The genes are TRBV7-8 and TRBJ2-7; D is ambiguous. From germline, CDR1 is SGHVS and CDR2 FQNEAQ. The CDR3 is 15 residues long. V lost 5 bases and J 5 bases, leaving 19 bases between the germline ends. Here the CDR3 reads CASSPTAIPYNEQYF. DNA for the CDR3: TGTGCCAGCAGCCCTACAGCAATCCCCTACAACGAGCAGTACTTC.

The chain combines TRBV10-3 with TRBJ1-1; TRBD1 matches 9 bases. The V and J ends lost 6 bases and 5 bases, in that order; junction bases with no gene match: 10. Germline-derived CDR1 and CDR2 are ENHRY and SYGVKD. This CDR3 has 15 amino acids. CDR3 DNA sequence: TGTGCCATCAGCTCCAGACAGGGGGATTTGACTGAAGCTTTCTTT. It is translated as CAISSRQGDLTEAFF.

The V and J genes are TRBV12-5 and TRBJ2-7; D might be TRBD2 (6 bases). Germline loops: CDR1 LGHNT, CDR2 FRNRAP. V dropped 0 bases and J dropped 1 base, with 13 bases sitting between them. This CDR3 has 16 residues. The CDR3 spells CASGLVPGLRSYEQYF. In DNA, the CDR3 is TGTGCTAGTGGTTTGGTCCCGGGACTTCGATCCTACGAGCAGTACTTC.

This clone was seen only once. The chain has TRBV4-2 and TRBJ2-5; 7 nucleotides line up with TRBD1. V lost 3 bases, J lost 2 bases, and 12 bases stayed unmatched. The CDR3 runs 17 residues. Germline CDR1 LGHNA, CDR2 YNFKEQ. Written as DNA, the CDR3 is TGTGCCAGCAGCCATTCCCGCTCCCGACAGGGACAAGAGACCCAGTACTTC. This translates into CASSHSRSRQGQETQYF.

This clone was seen more than once but under ten times. The chain joins TRBV11-1 to TRBJ1-1; 8 positions agree with TRBD1. CDR1 is SGHAT and CDR2 is FQDESV in the germline V gene (reference sequence). This CDR3 comprises 13 residues. V was clipped by 3 bases and J by 10 bases; unmatched bases: 7. CDR3 bases: TGTGCCAGCAGCTTGGGACAGGCAGGGAGAGCTTTCTTT. Its translation is CASSLGQAGRAFF.

Only one count was recorded for this clone. The J gene is TRBJ1-1, the V gene TRBV18, with D possibly matching TRBD1 (6 bases). V lost 2 bases to trimming and J lost 2 bases, with 12 bases between them. The CDR3 spans 15 residues. Germline CDR1 is KGHSH and CDR2 is LQKENI. CDR3 coding DNA: TGTGCCAGCTCACCAACAGGGAGGGGAAACACTGAAGCTTTCTTT. Its translation: CASSPTGRGNTEAFF.

This chain uses TRBV7-2 with TRBJ2-7; TRBD2 matches 7 bases. J lost 2 bases, V lost 4 bases, and 5 bases had no gene match. CDR1 is SGHTA and CDR2 is FQGNSA in the germline V gene. The CDR3 runs to 14 residues. The CDR3 protein is CASSSGLVAYEQYF. CDR3 DNA sequence: TGTGCCAGCAGCTCCGGACTAGTTGCCTACGAGCAGTACTTC.

The chain joins TRBV6-1 to TRBJ2-2, with a possible D match to TRBD1 (6 bases). The CDR3 has 17 residues. CDR1 is MNHNS and CDR2 is SASEGT in the germline V gene. The V and J ends lost 2 bases and 6 bases respectively, with 19 bases between them. CDR3 region: CASSESRCQGRPGELFF. The CDR3 DNA is TGTGCCAGCAGTGAATCTCGTTGTCAGGGGCGCCCCGGGGAGCTGTTTTTT.

The genes are TRBV29-1 and TRBJ1-2; 7 nucleotides agree with TRBD1. The V gene's germline CDR1 is SQVTM and CDR2 ANQGSEA. The CDR3 length is 13 residues. Trimming removed 6 bases from V and 6 bases from J; junction bases left unmatched: 10. The CDR3 sequence is CSVGYRGADGYTF. Here the CDR3 DNA reads TGCAGCGTGGGGTACAGGGGCGCCGATGGCTACACCTTC.

This chain connects TRBV6-5 to TRBJ1-4; 8 positions agree with TRBD1. The CDR3 spans 15 residues. Germline V gene lookup returns CDR1 MNHEY and CDR2 SVGAGI. The V segment lost 5 bases and the J segment 7 bases; nucleotides outside the gene matches: 9. CDR3 sequence: CASSHIQGAGEKLFF. CDR3 sequence (DNA): TGTGCCAGCAGTCATATTCAGGGGGCGGGTGAAAAACTGTTTTTT.

The V call is TRBV5-1, the J call TRBJ2-1; D is unclear. The CDR3 consists of 13 residues. Trimming stripped 4 bases from V and 7 bases from J, with 12 bases between. Germline V CDR1 and CDR2: SGHRS, YFSETQ. CDR3 sequence reads: CASSNPERNEQFF. The CDR3 DNA reads TGCGCCAGCAGCAATCCGGAGAGAAATGAGCAGTTCTTC. The whole variable domain, filled in from reference TRBV5-1 and TRBJ2-1, reads KAGVTQTPRYLIKTRGQQVTLSCSPISGHRSVSWYQQTPGQGLQFLFEYFSETQRNKGNFPGRFSGRQFSNSRSEMNVSTLELGDSALYLCASSNPERNEQFFGPGTRLTVL.

The chain carries TRBV27 and TRBJ2-3; D remains unclear. V was clipped by 3 bases and J by 0 bases, with 10 bases between them. CDR1 and CDR2 from the germline V gene are MNHEY and SMNVEV (reference sequence). This CDR3 comprises 15 residues. The CDR3 protein is CASSFQLRSTDTQYF. CDR3 sequence (DNA): TGTGCCAGCAGTTTCCAACTTCGGAGCACAGATACGCAGTATTTT.

This chain links TRBV6-1 with TRBJ2-7; 8 nucleotides align to TRBD2. V lost 2 bases and J lost 0; bases outside the gene matches: 9. CDR1 is MNHNS and CDR2 is SASEGT in the germline V gene. This CDR3 has 17 amino acids. Here the CDR3 DNA reads TGTGCCAGCAGTGAACAACTAGCGGTAACGATCTCCTACGAGCAGTACTTC. It codes for CASSEQLAVTISYEQYF.

In regard to this clone: One end of the junction does not line up with germline, which may come from a read error. V is TRBV20-1 and J is TRBJ1-4, with 8 bases identical to TRBD1. There are 11 residues in the CDR3. Germline V gene data show CDR1 as DFQATT and CDR2 as SNEGSKA (reference sequence). CDR3 sequence: CSARDAGTGTF. In DNA, the CDR3 is TGCAGTGCTAGAGACGCCGGGACAGGCACTTTT.

V and J are TRBV10-3 and TRBJ1-2; no clear D. The CDR3 totals 18 residues. Germline CDR1 ENHRY, CDR2 SYGVKD. The germline V and J ends were trimmed by 3 bases and 7 bases, with 27 bases remaining between them. CDR3 in amino acids: CAISDTPSLLLFASGYTF. CDR3 nucleotides: TGTGCCATCAGTGACACACCCTCACTATTGCTATTTGCTAGTGGCTACACCTTC.

The chain combines TRBV18 with TRBJ2-1; D not resolved. Trimming left V 3 bases short and J 5 bases short, with 11 bases between. Germline CDR1 reads KGHSH; CDR2 reads LQKENI. CDR3 size: 14 residues. The CDR3: CASSPREVNNEQFF. CDR3 sequence (DNA): TGTGCCAGCTCACCCCGAGAGGTGAACAATGAGCAGTTCTTC.

This rearrangement joins TRBV28 to TRBJ2-1; 10 bases fit TRBD2. The germline CDR1 and CDR2 sequences are MDHEN and SYDVKM. The CDR3 is 16 amino acids. Losses at the gene ends were 3 bases for V and 9 bases for J; bases not matched to a gene: 11. The CDR3, as DNA: TGTGCCAGCAGTTTCCCCGCCGGGACTAGCGACGGTGAGCAGTTCTTC. Residues: CASSFPAGTSDGEQFF.